Listed here are 32 T cell receptor beta chains from one sample, sequenced in a study of blood T cells in healthy people across ages. Next came a second PCR, run for about 7 to 12 cycles, which used a sample-barcoded 5' primer along with a J-beta primer mix. TCRdb ran MiXCR on the 5' RACE reads and lists one entry per CDR3 protein. This table holds over a million distinct CDR3 sequences, 35% to 55% found once. Source material: blood. These TCRs come from an older woman in good health.

This chain links TRBV6-4 with TRBJ2-3; D not resolved. The V end lost 6 bases, the J end lost 1 base, and 20 bases lay between the germline ends. From germline, CDR1 is MRHNA and CDR2 SNTAGT. This CDR3 has 17 amino acids. The CDR3 region is CASRTLIGEWGTDTQYF. The CDR3 region has the DNA TGTGCCAGCAGGACCCTCATAGGAGAGTGGGGCACAGATACGCAGTATTTT.

The rearrangement joins TRBV28 to TRBJ2-7, with D possibly matching TRBD2 (6 bases). The germline V gene has CDR1 MDHEN and CDR2 SYDVKM. The CDR3 sequence is 15 residues long. The V end lost 5 bases, the J end lost 4 bases, and 18 bases lay between the germline ends. CDR3 loop: CASSPLAGSRYEQYF. CDR3 DNA sequence: TGTGCCAGCAGTCCCCTAGCCGGGAGCCGTTACGAGCAGTACTTC.

This clonotype has only one observation. The V and J genes are TRBV5-1 and TRBJ2-5; 8 bases are shared with TRBD2. CDR3 size: 15 residues. J lost 4 bases, V lost 4 bases, and 9 bases had no gene match. Per the germline V gene, CDR1 is SGHRS and CDR2 is YFSETQ. CDR3 nucleotides: TGCGCCAGCAGCCCCGAGCCGGGAGGGTTAGAGACCCAGTACTTC. This sequence encodes CASSPEPGGLETQYF.

The chain recombines TRBV3-1 with TRBJ1-1, with D unresolved. In germline, CDR1 is LGHDT, CDR2 YNNKEL (reference sequence). The CDR3 spans 14 residues. V lost 0 bases and J lost 5, with 10 bases in between. CDR3 bases: TGTGCCAGCAGCCAAGAAGGGCAGTCTACTGAAGCTTTCTTT. Amino acids: CASSQEGQSTEAFF.

The chain couples TRBV7-2 to TRBJ2-4; 8 bases are a match to TRBD1. Germline V gene sequence: CDR1 SGHTA, CDR2 FQGNSA. The CDR3 consists of 18 residues. V gave up 2 bases and J gave up 0 bases; unmatched junction bases: 9. CDR3 residues: CASSLSGQGAIAKNIQYF. The CDR3 DNA reads as TGTGCCAGCAGCTTAAGTGGACAGGGAGCTATAGCCAAAAACATTCAGTACTTC.

This clonotype turned up a few times. The chain couples TRBV20-1 to TRBJ2-3; TRBD2 agrees at 10 bases. Trimming cost V 6 bases and J 5 bases; bases outside gene matches: 14. CDR1 and CDR2 (germline): DFQATT, SNEGSKA (reference sequence). The CDR3 sequence is 16 residues long. CDR3 protein: CSATSLAGGIRDTQYF. The CDR3 nucleotides are TGCAGTGCCACCTCCTTAGCGGGAGGTATAAGAGATACGCAGTATTTT.

This clonotype was seen only a few times. An end of the junction does not agree with germline; a read error may underlie this. The chain is built from TRBV27 and TRBJ1-2; the D gene is possibly TRBD1 (6 bases). The CDR3 contains 14 residues. Germline assignment: CDR1 MNHEY and CDR2 SMNVEV (reference sequence). Here the CDR3 DNA reads TGTGCCAGCGGTTTAGGGGGGAAGATCGATGGCTACACCTTC. Its protein product is CASGLGGKIDGYTF.

The sample holds a few counts of this clonotype. The chain employs TRBV7-9 and TRBJ2-5; 11 bases map to TRBD2. Germline V gene data show CDR1 as SEHNR and CDR2 as FQNEAQ (reference sequence). The V gene end was trimmed by 0 bases and the J gene end by 3 bases; junction bases not matched to a gene: 3. This CDR3 has 16 residues. CDR3 bases: TGTGCCAGCAGCTTAGCTCCGGGACTAGCGGAAGAGACCCAGTACTTC. Translating it yields CASSLAPGLAEETQYF.

V usage is TRBV5-1 and J usage is TRBJ2-4, with D unclear. The end of the DNA is better explained by TRBJ2-7, so the J call may be wrong. CDR3 length equals 14 residues. CDR1 and CDR2 from the germline V gene are SGHRS and YFSETQ. CDR3 protein: CASSSEVPSYEQYF. Written as DNA, the CDR3 is TGCGCCAGCAGCTCCGAAGTTCCATCCTACGAGCAGTACTTC.

This clonotype turned up a few times. The chain joins TRBV5-1 to TRBJ2-1; the match to TRBD1 covers 9 bases. CDR1 is SGHRS, CDR2 YFSETQ, per germline. The CDR3 is 13 residues long. The junction had 8 bases not matched to a gene; V was cut back by 4 bases and J by 12 bases. Here the CDR3 DNA reads TGCGCCAGCAGCCGAACGGGACAGGGCGCGCAGTTCTTC. Protein: CASSRTGQGAQFF.

The chain is built from TRBV6-2 or TRBV6-3 and TRBJ1-1, with a tentative D call TRBD1 (6 bases). The CDR3 sequence is 13 residues long. CDR1 MNHEY and CDR2 SVGEGT come from the germline V gene. V was clipped by 7 bases and J by 6 bases, with 15 bases between them. The CDR3 DNA follows: TGTGCCAGCATTACAGGGCAGAAAGCTGAAGCTTTCTTT. This sequence encodes CASITGQKAEAFF.

About this clonotype itself: One end of the junction fails to match germline, which may point to a read error. The V call is TRBV29-1, the J call TRBJ1-2; D perhaps matches TRBD1 (5 bases). This CDR3 has 12 amino acids. CDR1 and CDR2 (germline): SQVTM, ANQGSEA. The CDR3 is CSTTGPNHGYTF. The CDR3 DNA follows: TGCAGCACCACAGGTCCTAACCATGGCTACACCTTC.

The V call is TRBV6-5, the J call TRBJ1-5, with D uncertain. The CDR3 covers 12 residues. V was trimmed by 8 bases and J by 0 bases, leaving 5 bases between them. CDR1 is MNHEY and CDR2 is SVGAGI in the germline V gene. The CDR3 protein is CASGVSNQPQHF. In nucleotides, the CDR3 is TGTGCCAGCGGGGTTAGCAATCAGCCCCAGCATTTT.

The chain links TRBV6-5 to TRBJ2-1; D is perhaps TRBD1 (5 bases). Trimming took 10 bases from V and 12 from J, leaving 10 bases between them. Germline values: CDR1 MNHEY, CDR2 SVGAGI. CDR3 length: 9 residues. The CDR3 region has the DNA TGTGCCACCCAGGGCTCGCAGTTCTTC. This sequence encodes CATQGSQFF.

The chain couples TRBV7-2 to TRBJ2-7, with 10 positions matching TRBD1. V dropped 10 bases and J dropped 2; count of bases not matched to a gene: 5. The CDR3 runs to 13 residues. Per the germline V gene, CDR1 is SGHTA and CDR2 is FQGNSA. CDR3 protein: CATPGQGPYEQYF. The CDR3 nucleotides read TGTGCCACCCCGGGACAGGGGCCCTACGAGCAGTACTTC.

The chain uses TRBV29-1 and TRBJ2-3, with D perhaps matching TRBD1 or TRBD2 (5 bases each). In germline, CDR1 is SQVTM, CDR2 ANQGSEA. The CDR3 is 12 amino acids. V was trimmed by 7 bases and J by 4 bases, leaving 12 bases between them. CDR3 sequence (DNA): TGCAGCGGGGGGACGGTGGCAGATACGCAGTATTTT. This encodes CSGGTVADTQYF.

The table lists this clonotype with a few counts. The CDR3 DNA is TGTGCCAGCAGCGTAGCTTCGACTAGCGGGACAGATACGCAGTATTTT. This encodes CASSVASTSGTDTQYF. V and J are TRBV9 and TRBJ2-3, with 10 bases lining up with TRBD2. The germline CDR1 and CDR2 sequences are SGDLS and YYNGEE. V dropped 0 bases and J dropped 3; count of bases not matched to a gene: 4. The CDR3 runs to 16 residues.

The J gene is TRBJ1-2, the V gene TRBV3-1; the D is unclear. V was shortened by 5 bases and J by 0 bases, with 13 bases between the two germline ends. The CDR3 has 15 residues. Germline V gene lookup returns CDR1 LGHDT and CDR2 YNNKEL (reference sequence). The CDR3 DNA reads as TGTGCCAGCAGCTCTGACGTACGAGCTAACTATGGCTACACCTTC. It codes for CASSSDVRANYGYTF.

This clonotype was counted only a few times. The chain is built from TRBV20-1 and TRBJ1-2; a possible D gene is TRBD1 (5 bases). The CDR3 loop spans 14 amino acids. Germline lookup yields CDR1 DFQATT and CDR2 SNEGSKA (reference sequence). The CDR3 spells CSKRRKGDNYGYTF. In DNA, the CDR3 is TGCAGCAAAAGACGAAAAGGGGATAACTATGGCTACACCTTC.

The V gene is TRBV5-1, the J gene TRBJ2-7; 7 bases match TRBD1. The CDR3 extends over 12 amino acids. Germline lookup yields CDR1 SGHRS and CDR2 YFSETQ. V lost 4 bases, J lost 6 bases, and 4 bases stayed unmatched. The DNA for the CDR3 is TGCGCCAGCAGCCAACAGGGGTCCGAGCAGTACTTC. It codes for CASSQQGSEQYF.

The chain recombines TRBV30 with TRBJ2-7, with 9 bases identical to TRBD2. The V and J ends lost 3 bases and 7 bases, in that order; junction bases with no gene match: 7. The CDR3 consists of 13 residues. Germline V gene sequence: CDR1 GTSNPN, CDR2 SVGIG (reference sequence). The CDR3 region is CAWRLAGSGEQYF. DNA of the CDR3: TGTGCCTGGAGGCTAGCGGGGTCTGGGGAGCAGTACTTC.

This chain uses TRBV15 with TRBJ2-6; TRBD2 matches 9 bases. This CDR3 spans 17 amino acids. The J segment lost 4 bases and the V segment lost 3 bases, leaving 7 bases of the junction unmatched. The germline gives CDR1 LNHNV, CDR2 YYDKDF (reference sequence). CDR3 DNA: TGTGCCACCAGCAGTTTAGCGGGAGTAGCGGGGGCCAACGTCCTGACTTTC. Amino acids: CATSSLAGVAGANVLTF.

This clonotype was counted a few times. DNA for the CDR3: TGCAGCGCTACAAGCGGGAGCGACGCCTACGAGCAGTACTTC. As protein: CSATSGSDAYEQYF. The chain is built from TRBV29-1 and TRBJ2-7; 8 bases line up with TRBD2. Germline CDR1 and CDR2: SQVTM and ANQGSEA. V lost 7 bases to trimming and J lost 2 bases; unmatched junction nucleotides: 10. This CDR3 region has 14 residues.

The rearrangement uses TRBV5-1 and TRBJ2-7; tentative D call: TRBD1 (6 bases). The CDR3 is 14 amino acids. From germline, CDR1 is SGHRS and CDR2 YFSETQ. Trimming pared 1 base from V and 2 bases from J, leaving 10 bases between. CDR3 sequence (DNA): TGCGCCAGCAGCTTGTTCCCAGGGGCCTACGAGCAGTACTTC. Encoded protein: CASSLFPGAYEQYF.

Of note for this clonotype: A read error may account for a junction end that differs from germline. V and J are TRBV5-1 and TRBJ2-7; maybe TRBD2 (6 bases). The CDR3 length is 13 residues. Germline V CDR1 and CDR2: SGHRS, YFSETQ. The CDR3 is CAISRDWSYEQYF. CDR3 bases: TGCGCCATCAGCAGGGACTGGTCCTACGAGCAGTACTTC.

CDR3 nucleotides: TGTGCCAGCTACGGACTAGCGTCATACAATGAGCAGTTCTTC. This codes for CASYGLASYNEQFF. V and J are TRBV27 and TRBJ2-1; TRBD2 matches 9 bases. J gave up 4 bases and V 8 bases, and 6 bases lay outside the gene matches. This CDR3 contains 14 residues. Germline V gives CDR1 MNHEY, CDR2 SMNVEV (reference sequence).

A few counts support this clonotype. This chain links TRBV29-1 with TRBJ2-1; D gene uncertain. The germline V gene encodes CDR1 SQVTM and CDR2 ANQGSEA. This CDR3 has 12 residues. V dropped 1 base and J dropped 9 bases, with 10 bases sitting between them. CDR3 DNA sequence: TGCAGCGTTGAAGGTCAAGCTAGTGAGCAGTTCTTC. Translated, it gives CSVEGQASEQFF.

The chain uses TRBV7-2 and TRBJ2-5, with TRBD1 as a possible D gene (6 bases). The J call is uncertain, as TRBJ2-7 better fits the DNA end. CDR3 length equals 15 residues. The V gene's germline CDR1 is SGHTA and CDR2 FQGNSA. The chain's CDR3 is CASSLHLGAHIEQYF. The DNA of the CDR3 is TGTGCCAGCAGCTTACATCTGGGGGCGCATATCGAGCAGTACTTC.

This clonotype was counted between two and nine times. CDR3 DNA sequence: TGCAGCGTATGGACAGGGAAGGGAGGGAGAGATACGCAGTATTTT. Translated: CSVWTGKGGRDTQYF. The chain links TRBV29-1 to TRBJ2-3; a possible D gene is TRBD1 (8 bases). The CDR3 runs to 15 residues. Trimming removed 6 bases from V and 5 bases from J, with 21 bases in between. The germline V gene encodes CDR1 SQVTM and CDR2 ANQGSEA.

The CDR3 region has the DNA TGTGCCAGCAGCCCGCTGGCGGGACTAGCGGGAGAGAAGCAGTACTTC. It is translated as CASSPLAGLAGEKQYF. This sequence joins TRBV7-9 and TRBJ2-5, with TRBD2 identical over 14 bases. CDR1 is SEHNR, CDR2 FQNEAQ, per germline (reference sequence). This CDR3 region has 16 residues. Trimming removed 5 bases from V and 11 bases from J; junction bases left unmatched: 13.

This chain joins TRBV3-1 and TRBJ2-5, with D perhaps matching TRBD1 (6 bases). CDR1 is LGHDT, CDR2 YNNKEL, per germline (reference sequence). This CDR3 has 15 amino acids. V gave up 1 base and J gave up 1 base, with 10 bases separating them. CDR3 sequence: CASSQVGAPQETQYF. For the CDR3, the DNA is TGTGCCAGCAGCCAAGTGGGGGCACCCCAAGAGACCCAGTACTTC.

The gene calls are TRBV7-9 and TRBJ2-1; 9 nucleotides agree with TRBD2. Looked up from germline, CDR1 is SEHNR and CDR2 is FQNEAQ (reference sequence). CDR3 length: 20 residues. V lost 5 bases, J lost 6 bases, and 23 bases stayed unmatched. The CDR3 DNA sequence: TGTGCCAGCAGCCCTAACGCGGGAGGGACAATTGGTACTGGGCGCAATGAGCAGTTCTTC. It codes for CASSPNAGGTIGTGRNEQFF.